These 10 T cell receptor beta chains were all obtained from the same sample, sequenced in a study of blood T cell repertoires in COVID-19. Clones were sequenced by immunoSEQ multiplex PCR, and TCRdb holds only the in-frame ones, with some missing. Counted here are approximately 170,000 clones, about 89% occurring once; the ten biggest clones make up less than 0.85%. Sequencing was carried out using PBMCs or T cells enriched from blood (not recorded which). All receptors come from a woman under 30 who had recovered from COVID-19.

This clone occurred once. The chain recombines TRBV3-1 (or the pseudogene TRBV3-2) with TRBJ2-1; 7 nucleotides align to TRBD2. CDR1 LGHDT and CDR2 YNNKEL come from the germline V gene (reference sequence). With V trimmed by 0 bases and J by 8 bases, 7 bases remained unmatched. CDR3 length: 15 amino acids. CDR3 coding DNA: TGTGCCAGCAGCCAAGACTGGACTAGAATGCATGAGCAGTTCTTC. This sequence encodes CASSQDWTRMHEQFF.

The chain recombines TRBV18 with TRBJ2-5, with 7 bases matching TRBD2. The V and J ends lost 1 base and 3 bases, in that order; junction bases with no gene match: 5. This CDR3 is 15 amino acids long. CDR1 and CDR2 (germline): KGHSH, LQKENI. The CDR3 DNA is TGTGCCAGCTCACCACTGCTAGCGGAAGAAGAGACCCAGTACTTC. This gives the protein CASSPLLAEEETQYF.

This chain links TRBV25-1 with TRBJ2-1; possible D gene TRBD2, 5 bases. The CDR3 length is 12 residues. With 7 bases removed from V and 10 bases from J, the gap between germline ends came to 14 bases. Germline V gives CDR1 MGHDK, CDR2 SYGVNS. CDR3 in amino acids: CASTSLKREQFF. As DNA, the CDR3 is TGTGCCAGCACCTCCTTGAAGCGGGAGCAGTTCTTC.

This clone was seen just once. The rearrangement links TRBV7-9 to TRBJ1-1, with D possibly matching TRBD1 (6 bases). The CDR3 runs to 14 residues. Germline V gene data show CDR1 as SEHNR and CDR2 as FQNEAQ (reference sequence). The V gene lost 3 bases and the J gene lost 6 bases, with 14 bases spanning the gap. The chain's CDR3 is CASSLGTGTPEAFF. CDR3 sequence (DNA): TGTGCCAGCAGCTTGGGTACAGGGACCCCTGAAGCTTTCTTT.

This clone was observed a single time. The gene calls are TRBV28 and TRBJ1-5; TRBD1 aligns across 7 bases. The CDR3 covers 14 residues. The J segment lost 1 base and the V segment lost 5 bases, leaving 2 bases of the junction unmatched. Germline CDR1 MDHEN, CDR2 SYDVKM. The CDR3 DNA is TGTGCCAGCAGTGACAGGGTAAGCAATCAGCCCCAGCATTTT. Protein: CASSDRVSNQPQHF.

The rearrangement uses TRBV15 and TRBJ1-5; possible D gene TRBD1, 5 bases. V was trimmed by 8 bases and J by 4 bases, leaving 15 bases between them. CDR3 length equals 14 residues. Germline CDR1 and CDR2: LNHNV and YYDKDF (reference sequence). For the CDR3, the DNA is TGTGCCACCCAAGGCGGGACCCGGAATCAGCCCCAGCATTTT. Translated: CATQGGTRNQPQHF.

The chain's CDR3 is CASSSSASGNYEQYF. The CDR3 DNA follows: TGTGCCAGCAGTTCCTCGGCTAGCGGAAATTACGAGCAGTACTTC. This chain joins TRBV6-5 and TRBJ2-7, with 7 bases lining up with TRBD2. Germline-derived CDR1 and CDR2 are MNHEY and SVGAGI. The CDR3 is made up of 15 amino acids. V lost 4 bases, J lost 4 bases, and 10 bases stayed unmatched.

The chain employs TRBV15 and TRBJ2-7, with TRBD1 matching 7 bases. The CDR3 runs 14 residues. Germline CDR1 is LNHNV and CDR2 is YYDKDF (reference sequence). V lost 0 bases to trimming and J lost 2 bases; unmatched junction nucleotides: 1. CDR3 in DNA: TGTGCCACCAGCAGAGAGACAGGGCCCTACGAGCAGTACTTC. Protein product: CATSRETGPYEQYF.

The rearrangement joins TRBV7-8 to TRBJ2-1; possibly TRBD2 for D (5 bases). Germline V CDR1 and CDR2: SGHVS, FQNEAQ. Trimming cost V 7 bases and J 6 bases, with 22 bases left between them. There are 16 residues in the CDR3. In DNA, the CDR3 is TGTGCCAGCACCTCCCCCATACTAGTCTCCGGCAATGAGCAGTTCTTC. Translated, it gives CASTSPILVSGNEQFF. Full variable domain (missing parts from reference TRBV7-8 and TRBJ2-1): GAGVSQSPRYKVAKRGQDVALRCDPISGHVSLFWYQQALGQGPEFLTYFQNEAQLDKSGLPSDRFFAERPEGSVSTLKIQRTQQEDSAVYLCASTSPILVSGNEQFFGPGTRLTVL.

This sequence joins TRBV30 and TRBJ2-7; TRBD1 matches 7 bases. CDR3 length equals 12 residues. Losses at the gene ends were 2 bases for V and 6 bases for J; bases not matched to a gene: 4. CDR1 is GTSNPN, CDR2 SVGIG, per germline (reference sequence). The CDR3 sequence is CAWSPNRGEQYF. In DNA, the CDR3 is TGTGCCTGGAGTCCGAACAGGGGCGAGCAGTACTTC.